This T cell receptor beta chain was sequenced in a study of T cells in localized non-small cell lung cancer. This clone has a single count. Its target is unknown. The CDR3 consists of 12 residues. Germline lookup yields CDR1 MNHNS and CDR2 SASEGT. V lost 6 bases to trimming and J lost 0 bases, with 4 bases between them. General study results and limits: A denser population of T cells in blood accompanied longer overall survival. Uninvolved adjacent lung had higher T cell clonality than tumor and all other tissues. A median of around 60 clones ranked among the top 100 in tumor appeared in adjacent lung.

Generated by immunoSEQ multiplex PCR, the TCRdb table keeps only in-frame clones and is missing some. This sample carries over 70,000 clones, about 86% of them seen once, and the ten largest clones take 21%. The sequenced sample was peripheral blood, obtained before any cancer treatment. The receptor was derived from a male donor aged 60 or over with stage III squamous cell lung carcinoma. The V gene is TRBV6-1, the J gene TRBJ2-3, with D hard to call. CDR3 in amino acids: CASRHSTDTQYF. In DNA, the CDR3 is TGTGCCAGCAGACACAGCACAGATACGCAGTATTTT.